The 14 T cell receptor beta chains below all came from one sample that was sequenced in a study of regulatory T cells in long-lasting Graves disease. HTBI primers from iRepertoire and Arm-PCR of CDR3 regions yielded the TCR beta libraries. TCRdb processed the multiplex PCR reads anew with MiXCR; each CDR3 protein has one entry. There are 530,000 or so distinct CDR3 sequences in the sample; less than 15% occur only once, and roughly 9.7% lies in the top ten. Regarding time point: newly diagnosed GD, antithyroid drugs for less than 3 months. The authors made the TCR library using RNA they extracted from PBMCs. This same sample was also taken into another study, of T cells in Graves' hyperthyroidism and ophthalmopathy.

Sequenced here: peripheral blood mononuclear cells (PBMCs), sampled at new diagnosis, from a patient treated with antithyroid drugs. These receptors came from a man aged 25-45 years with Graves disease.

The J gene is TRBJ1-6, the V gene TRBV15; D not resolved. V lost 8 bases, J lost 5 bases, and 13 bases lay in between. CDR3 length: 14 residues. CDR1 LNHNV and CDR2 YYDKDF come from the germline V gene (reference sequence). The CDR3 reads CATDPGTDNSPLHF. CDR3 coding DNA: TGTGCCACCGATCCGGGAACCGATAATTCACCCCTCCACTTT.

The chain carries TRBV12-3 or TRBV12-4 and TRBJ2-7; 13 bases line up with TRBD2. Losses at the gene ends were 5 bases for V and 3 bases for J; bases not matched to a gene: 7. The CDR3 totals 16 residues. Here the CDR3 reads CASSLTLAGGVYEQYF. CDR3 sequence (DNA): TGTGCCAGCAGTCTGACACTAGCGGGAGGGGTCTACGAGCAGTACTTC.

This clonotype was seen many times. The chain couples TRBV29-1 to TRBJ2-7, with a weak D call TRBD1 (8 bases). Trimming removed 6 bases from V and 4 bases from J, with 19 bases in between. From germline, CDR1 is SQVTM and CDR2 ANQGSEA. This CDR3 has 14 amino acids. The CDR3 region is CSVLDRGGRYEQYF. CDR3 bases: TGCAGCGTCCTAGACAGGGGAGGGCGATACGAGCAGTACTTC.

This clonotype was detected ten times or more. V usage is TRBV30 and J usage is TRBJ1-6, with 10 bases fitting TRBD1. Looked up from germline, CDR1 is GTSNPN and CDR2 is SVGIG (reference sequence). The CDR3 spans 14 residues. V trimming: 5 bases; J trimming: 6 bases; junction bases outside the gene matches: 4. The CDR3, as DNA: TGTGCCTGGCTGCGGACAGGGGGTAATTCACCCCTCCACTTT. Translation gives CAWLRTGGNSPLHF.

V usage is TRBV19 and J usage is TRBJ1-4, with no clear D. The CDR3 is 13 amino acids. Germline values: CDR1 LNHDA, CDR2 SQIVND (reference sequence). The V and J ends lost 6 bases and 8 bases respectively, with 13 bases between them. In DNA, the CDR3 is TGTGCCAGTAGACGGCCCGATCCCGAAAAACTGTTTTTT. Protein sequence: CASRRPDPEKLFF.

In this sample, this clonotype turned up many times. The chain's CDR3 is CSGGGNLNTGELFF. In DNA form, the CDR3 reads TGCAGCGGGGGAGGGAACCTGAACACCGGGGAGCTGTTTTTT. The chain is built from TRBV29-1 and TRBJ2-2; 7 nucleotides match TRBD2. This CDR3 region has 14 residues. Germline loops: CDR1 SQVTM, CDR2 ANQGSEA. The J segment lost 1 base and the V segment lost 7 bases, leaving 6 bases of the junction unmatched.

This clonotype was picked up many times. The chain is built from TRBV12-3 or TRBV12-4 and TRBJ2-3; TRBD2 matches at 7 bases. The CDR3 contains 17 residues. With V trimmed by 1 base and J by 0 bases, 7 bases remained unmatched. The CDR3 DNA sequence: TGTGCCAGCAGTTTAGGGACGACTAGCAGCAGCACAGATACGCAGTATTTT. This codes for CASSLGTTSSSTDTQYF.

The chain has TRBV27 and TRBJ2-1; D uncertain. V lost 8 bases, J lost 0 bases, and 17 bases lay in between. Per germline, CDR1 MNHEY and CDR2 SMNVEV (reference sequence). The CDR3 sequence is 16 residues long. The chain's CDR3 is CASSRARPSSYNEQFF. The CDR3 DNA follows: TGTGCCAGCTCACGGGCACGTCCTAGCTCCTACAATGAGCAGTTCTTC.

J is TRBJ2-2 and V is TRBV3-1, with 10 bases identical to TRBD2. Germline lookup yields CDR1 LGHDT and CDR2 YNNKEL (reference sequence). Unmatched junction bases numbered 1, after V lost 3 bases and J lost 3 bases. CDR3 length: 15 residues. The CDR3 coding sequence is TGTGCCAGCAGCCACGGACTAGCGGACACCGGGGAGCTGTTTTTT. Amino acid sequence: CASSHGLADTGELFF.

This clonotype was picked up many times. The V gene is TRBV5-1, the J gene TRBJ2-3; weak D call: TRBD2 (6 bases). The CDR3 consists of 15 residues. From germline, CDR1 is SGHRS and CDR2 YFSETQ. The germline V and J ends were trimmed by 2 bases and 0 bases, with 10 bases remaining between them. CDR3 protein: CASSFDGGSTDTQYF. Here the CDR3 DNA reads TGCGCCAGCAGCTTCGACGGGGGAAGCACAGATACGCAGTATTTT.

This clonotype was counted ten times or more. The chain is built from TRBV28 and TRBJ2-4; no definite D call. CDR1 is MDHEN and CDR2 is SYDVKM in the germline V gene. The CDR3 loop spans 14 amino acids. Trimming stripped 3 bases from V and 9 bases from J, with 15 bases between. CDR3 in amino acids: CASSFGIGQSIQYF. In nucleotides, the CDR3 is TGTGCCAGCAGTTTTGGGATTGGCCAAAGCATTCAGTACTTC. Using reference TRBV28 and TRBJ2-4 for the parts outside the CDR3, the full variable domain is DVKVTQSSRYLVKRTGEKVFLECVQDMDHENMFWYRQDPGLGLRLIYFSYDVKMKEKGDIPEGYSVSREKKERFSLILESASTNQTSMYLCASSFGIGQSIQYFGAGTRLSVL.

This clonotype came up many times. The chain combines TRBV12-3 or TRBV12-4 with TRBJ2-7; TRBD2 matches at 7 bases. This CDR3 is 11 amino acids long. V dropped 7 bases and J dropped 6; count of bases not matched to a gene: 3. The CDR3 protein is CASTLAGEQYF. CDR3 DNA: TGTGCCAGCACCTTAGCGGGCGAGCAGTACTTC.

CDR3 in amino acids: CASSMSDTQYF. CDR3 bases: TGTGCCAGTAGTATGTCGGATACGCAGTATTTT. This sequence joins TRBV19 and TRBJ2-3; D is uncertain. This CDR3 has 11 amino acids. V lost 3 bases and J lost 6, with 4 bases in between. Looked up from germline, CDR1 is LNHDA and CDR2 is SQIVND (reference sequence).

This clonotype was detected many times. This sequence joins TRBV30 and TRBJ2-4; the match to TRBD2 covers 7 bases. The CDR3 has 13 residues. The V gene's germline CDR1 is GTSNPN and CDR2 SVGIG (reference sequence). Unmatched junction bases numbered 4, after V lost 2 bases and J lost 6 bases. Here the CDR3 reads CAWSTGEGNIQYF. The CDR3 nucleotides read TGTGCCTGGAGTACGGGGGAGGGAAACATTCAGTACTTC.